The present T cell receptor beta chain was sequenced within a study of graft-versus-host responses after intestinal transplantation. Findings of the study overall: GvH clones appeared in recipient marrow, some first in ileum or blood.

Sequenced by immunoSEQ multiplex PCR; TCRdb stores in-frame clones only, minus some. The table includes roughly 17,000 clones, around two fifths detected once. This clone is medium-sized within its sample. The CDR3 consists of 13 residues. Germline V gene data show CDR1 as LGHNA and CDR2 as YNFKEQ. V was pared by 3 bases and J by 3 bases, with 8 bases between. The culture paired approximately 200,000 irradiated violet-dye-labeled stimulators with approximately 200,000 CFSE-labeled responders. The starting material was alloreactive CD8+ T cells from a mixed lymphocyte reaction culture, obtained before intestinal transplant. This sample's subset: CFSE-low proliferating T cells sorted from roughly 6-day pre-transplant mixed lymphocyte reaction (GvH or HvG direction). This TCR derives from a human patient who received an intestinal transplant. The rearrangement uses TRBV4-2 and TRBJ1-1; no clear D gene. The CDR3 loop reads CASSQTGDTEAFF. The DNA of the CDR3 is TGTGCCAGCAGCCAGACTGGTGACACTGAAGCTTTCTTT.